This T cell receptor beta chain was observed in a study of regulatory T cells in long-lasting Graves disease. Study-wide background: Graves' patients, newly diagnosed, had taken antithyroid drugs under 3 months. Findings and limits, study-wide: Persistent Graves' patients showed reduced TCR diversity versus newly diagnosed patients.

CDR1 MDHEN and CDR2 SYDVKM come from the germline V gene. With V trimmed by 5 bases and J by 5 bases, 11 bases remained unmatched. This CDR3 spans 17 amino acids. In the case of this clonotype: The antigen remains unidentified.

As for time point: newly diagnosed GD, antithyroid drugs for less than 3 months. Following extraction of RNA from PBMCs, that RNA was used to make the TCR library. The authors drew approximately 10 milliliters of peripheral blood into EDTA tubes. Through Arm-PCR of CDR3 regions and iRepertoire HTBI primers, TCR beta libraries were built. Via MiXCR, TCRdb re-called the multiplex PCR reads, giving one row per CDR3 protein. The table shows 350,000 to 500,000 distinct CDR3 sequences, with approximately 14% occurring only once. These records were also assigned to another study, of T cells in Graves' hyperthyroidism and ophthalmopathy. This second study notes: In the blood, most expanded thyroid clonotypes above 0.001 appeared as well.

This rearrangement joins TRBV28 to TRBJ2-5; 13 bases match TRBD2. This clonotype was obtained from a woman in her fifties or sixties with Graves disease. The sample in question was peripheral blood mononuclear cells (PBMCs), obtained at new diagnosis, from a patient treated with antithyroid drugs. DNA of the CDR3: TGTGCCAGCAGTCCAGCAGAGGGACTAGCGGGATTGGAGACCCAGTACTTC. Encoded protein: CASSPAEGLAGLETQYF.